This T cell receptor beta chain was captured in a study of blood T cells in healthy people across ages. Study background: About one barcoded TCR beta cDNA was captured per two T cells.

A few counts support this clonotype. This CDR3 comprises 17 residues. V gave up 7 bases and J gave up 5 bases; unmatched junction bases: 20. CDR1 and CDR2 from the germline V gene are SQVTM and ANQGSEA. Total RNA extracted from each sample amounted to at least 6 micrograms. Sample-barcoded 5' priming and a J-beta primer mix drove a second PCR of roughly 6 to 12 cycles. A 12-random-nucleotide template-switch adaptor tagged each cDNA molecule. TCRdb passed the 5' RACE reads through MiXCR, listing each CDR3 protein once. Seen here are more than 500,000 distinct CDR3 sequences, about 29% observed once, and the top ten hold about 3.3%. This same sample was also part of a study on T cells of mothers and their children.

This rearrangement joins TRBV29-1 to TRBJ2-7; 10 nucleotides match TRBD2. The receptor was derived from a boy aged 2 to 9 in good health. The sample taken for sequencing was blood. CDR3 nucleotides: TGCAGCGCTAACATCCAGAGGGCTAGCGGGAGTATGAACGAGCAGTACTTC. Translation gives CSANIQRASGSMNEQYF.